This T cell receptor (beta chain) was identified in a study of blood T cells in healthy people across ages. Every sample gave at least 5 micrograms of total RNA when it was extracted. There are 16 residues in the CDR3. V was pared by 3 bases and J by 3 bases, with 11 bases of the junction left unmatched. CDR1 and CDR2 from the germline V gene are LGHNA and YSLEER. PCR was performed a second time for 7 to 11 cycles using a sample-barcoded 5' primer and a J-beta primer mix. A single record per CDR3 protein comes from TCRdb applying MiXCR to the 5' RACE reads. This sample has about a million distinct CDR3 sequences, with just over 50% found just once.

The J gene is TRBJ2-7, the V gene TRBV4-3; 7 nucleotides align to TRBD2. This clonotype was obtained from a woman aged 55-75 years in good health. The sample consisted of blood. DNA of the CDR3: TGCGCCAGCAGCCAGGTTGTTGGCGCGGGAGACTACGAGCAGTACTTC. Translating gives CASSQVVGAGDYEQYF.